The 17 T cell receptor beta chains listed next were all sequenced from one sample in a study of T cell responses to AZD1222 COVID-19 vaccine. Produced via immunoSEQ multiplex PCR; TCRdb's table is partial and in-frame only. The sample shows roughly 190,000 clones, more than 80% of them seen only once. Sequences were derived from peripheral blood, sampled 28 days after the second dose of the MenACWY control vaccine. The receptors originated from an adult who received the MenACWY meningococcal vaccine as a control.

The chain couples TRBV4-3 to TRBJ2-7; D possibly matches TRBD1 or TRBD2 (7 bases each). Germline V gene sequence: CDR1 LGHNA, CDR2 YSLEER. The CDR3 sequence is 17 residues long. V shed 0 bases and J shed 4 bases, with 19 bases lying between them. The CDR3 reads CASSQDIRGGGRYEQYF. CDR3 bases: TGCGCCAGCAGCCAAGACATTAGGGGAGGGGGCCGGTACGAGCAGTACTTC.

V usage is TRBV7-3 and J usage is TRBJ2-5; TRBD1 agrees at 7 bases. Trimming at V came to 5 bases and at J to 2 bases, leaving 8 bases not matched to a gene. CDR1 is SGHTA, CDR2 FQGTGA, per germline. This CDR3 contains 15 residues. The DNA of the CDR3 is TGTGCCAGCAGCCAAGGGACAGCCTTACAAGAGACCCAGTACTTC. Amino acids: CASSQGTALQETQYF.

This chain connects TRBV25-1 to TRBJ1-3, with TRBD1 as a possible D gene (6 bases). Between the trimmed V and J ends, which lost 1 base and 6 bases, there was a span of 10 bases. The V gene's germline CDR1 is MGHDK and CDR2 SYGVNS. This CDR3 has 14 residues. The chain's CDR3 is CASSELGGANTIYF. The CDR3 coding sequence is TGTGCCAGCAGTGAATTGGGGGGCGCAAACACCATATATTTT. The whole variable domain, filled in from reference TRBV25-1 and TRBJ1-3, reads EADIYQTPRYLVIGTGKKITLECSQTMGHDKMYWYQQDPGMELHLIHYSYGVNSTEKGDLSSESTVSRIRTEHFPLTLESARPSHTSQYLCASSELGGANTIYFGEGSWLTVV.

The CDR3 protein is CASSSPRGANTEAFF. In DNA form, the CDR3 reads TGTGCCAGCAGCTCCCCCCGCGGGGCTAACACTGAAGCTTTCTTT. This sequence joins TRBV11-2 and TRBJ1-1; possibly TRBD1 for D (5 bases). Trimming left V 4 bases short and J 2 bases short, with 14 bases between. Germline assignment: CDR1 SGHAT and CDR2 FQNNGV. This CDR3 has 15 amino acids.

The V call is TRBV21-1, the J call TRBJ2-1; TRBD2 was called by the table and not checked on the DNA. TRBV21-1 corresponds to a pseudogene. This CDR3 spans 20 amino acids. CDR3 in amino acids: CASSRAGVSSGRAQYNEQFF. Written as DNA, the CDR3 is TGTGCCAGCAGCAGAGCGGGGGTCTCAAGCGGGAGGGCACAGTACAATGAGCAGTTCTTC.

V usage is TRBV6-5 and J usage is TRBJ1-2, with D unclear. Looked up from germline, CDR1 is MNHEY and CDR2 is SVGAGI. Trimming pared 2 bases from V and 5 bases from J, leaving 9 bases between. The CDR3 runs 13 residues. The CDR3 DNA is TGTGCCAGCAGTTACACCAGCGGGTATGGCTACACCTTC. Amino acid sequence: CASSYTSGYGYTF.

The chain combines TRBV2 with TRBJ2-7, with unresolved D. V shed 11 bases and J shed 2 bases, with 19 bases lying between them. The CDR3 contains 14 residues. CDR1 and CDR2 from the germline V gene are SNHLY and FYNNEI. CDR3 sequence: CAGAGQTVPYEQYF. In nucleotides, the CDR3 is TGTGCCGGAGCAGGTCAGACGGTTCCCTACGAGCAGTACTTC. The complete variable domain, with remaining parts taken from reference TRBV2 and TRBJ2-7, reads EPEVTQTPSHQVTQMGQEVILRCVPISNHLYFYWYRQILGQKVEFLVSFYNNEISEKSEIFDDQFSVERPDGSNFTLKIRSTKLEDSAMYFCAGAGQTVPYEQYFGPGTRLTVT.

This clone was recorded only once. J is TRBJ2-6 and V is TRBV11-3, with D possibly TRBD1 on 5 matching bases. The V gene lost 1 base and the J gene lost 0 bases, with 16 bases spanning the gap. The CDR3 is 19 amino acids. Germline values: CDR1 SGHNT, CDR2 YENEEA. CDR3: CASSLGQGRVSSGANVLTF. As DNA, the CDR3 is TGTGCCAGCAGCTTAGGTCAGGGCAGGGTGAGCTCTGGGGCCAACGTCCTGACTTTC.

The rearrangement uses TRBV27 and TRBJ2-5; 9 nucleotides align to TRBD1. Germline values: CDR1 MNHEY, CDR2 SMNVEV (reference sequence). The CDR3 is made up of 17 amino acids. The trim removed 7 bases at V and 2 bases at J, leaving 14 bases unmatched. The CDR3: CASMPGQGQTLQETQYF. The DNA for the CDR3 is TGTGCCAGCATGCCGGGACAGGGACAAACTTTGCAAGAGACCCAGTACTTC.

The CDR3 nucleotides are TGTGCCGACCAAGTCAGGACTAGAGTGACAGAGGAGCAGTTCTTC. Protein sequence: CADQVRTRVTEEQFF. V gene TRBV24-1 combines with J gene TRBJ2-1, with 7 bases that match TRBD2. Per germline, CDR1 KGHDR and CDR2 SFDVKD. The CDR3 is 15 residues long. Losses at the gene ends were 12 bases for V and 10 bases for J; bases not matched to a gene: 20.

The CDR3 DNA follows: TGTGCCAGCAGCCTCCGAGGAGAGCAGTACTTC. Encoded protein: CASSLRGEQYF. The chain recombines TRBV11-2 with TRBJ2-7, with D unresolved. The V end lost 5 bases, the J end lost 7 bases, and 9 bases lay between the germline ends. CDR3 length equals 11 residues. Germline V lookup: CDR1 SGHAT, CDR2 FQNNGV.

This clone was seen a single time. The V and J genes are TRBV24-1 and TRBJ2-7; TRBD1 aligns across 9 bases. In germline, CDR1 is KGHDR, CDR2 SFDVKD. The CDR3 loop spans 15 amino acids. V shed 6 bases and J 7 bases; nucleotides not matched to a gene: 12. CDR3 sequence (DNA): TGTGCCACCAGTCCCTCCGGGACAGGGTATGGAGAGCAGTACTTC. Its protein is CATSPSGTGYGEQYF.

The count of this clone is one. The rearrangement uses TRBV4-1 and TRBJ2-1; perhaps TRBD1 as D (6 bases). Trimming pared 3 bases from V and 6 bases from J, leaving 12 bases between. The CDR3 is 14 amino acids. The germline gives CDR1 MGHRA, CDR2 YSYEKL. CDR3 loop: CASSHHQGSNEQFF. The CDR3 DNA reads as TGCGCCAGCAGCCATCACCAGGGGAGCAATGAGCAGTTCTTC.

The chain is built from TRBV5-8 and TRBJ1-6; maybe TRBD1 (5 bases). The CDR3 contains 16 residues. With 2 bases removed from V and 9 bases from J, the gap between germline ends came to 18 bases. Germline V lookup: CDR1 SGHTS, CDR2 YDEGEE. In DNA form, the CDR3 reads TGTGCCAGCAGCTTTAAGTCTGGGCAGGGCAGTTCACCCCTCCACTTT. It specifies CASSFKSGQGSSPLHF.

The J gene is TRBJ1-1, the V gene TRBV24-1; D uncertain. This CDR3 spans 13 amino acids. The germline V and J ends were trimmed by 9 bases and 3 bases, with 13 bases remaining between them. The V gene's germline CDR1 is KGHDR and CDR2 SFDVKD. The DNA of the CDR3 is TGTGCCACCCAAAGGGATCGATACACTGAAGCTTTCTTT. Translated, it gives CATQRDRYTEAFF.

This clone was detected only once. The V gene is TRBV27, the J gene TRBJ2-7; the D gene is possibly TRBD2 (6 bases). V was shortened by 5 bases and J by 4 bases, with 15 bases between the two germline ends. The CDR3 has 14 amino acids. The germline CDR1 and CDR2 sequences are MNHEY and SMNVEV (reference sequence). The CDR3 protein is CASSMTSLIYEQYF. The CDR3 DNA sequence: TGTGCCAGCAGTATGACTAGTTTAATATACGAGCAGTACTTC.

The V and J genes are TRBV7-3 and TRBJ2-1; TRBD2 aligns across 16 bases. Germline CDR1 is SGHTA and CDR2 is FQGTGA. V was pared by 5 bases and J by 5 bases, with 12 bases of the junction left unmatched. The CDR3 consists of 19 residues. CDR3 sequence: CASSREGTSGRAPNNEQFF. CDR3 nucleotides: TGTGCCAGCAGCCGCGAAGGGACTAGCGGGAGGGCCCCCAACAATGAGCAGTTCTTC.